The sequence of this T cell receptor (beta chain) was determined in a study of radiotherapy plus CTLA-4 blockade in lung cancer. Sequencing was performed with immunoSEQ multiplex PCR; in TCRdb, only in-frame clones are kept and a portion is missing. The sample has around 45,000 clones; 65% to 85% are singletons. V was pared by 3 bases and J by 5 bases, with 8 bases between. This CDR3 has 13 amino acids. Germline CDR1 MGHRA, CDR2 YSYEKL. The specimen was peripheral blood, collected from a patient treated with radiotherapy plus ipilimumab. This receptor was obtained from a human donor with non-small cell lung cancer who had stable disease on radiotherapy plus ipilimumab. This chain uses TRBV4-1 with TRBJ2-1, with D uncertain. The CDR3 here is CASSHTSNNEQFF. CDR3 nucleotide sequence: TGCGCCAGCAGCCATACCAGTAACAATGAGCAGTTCTTC.